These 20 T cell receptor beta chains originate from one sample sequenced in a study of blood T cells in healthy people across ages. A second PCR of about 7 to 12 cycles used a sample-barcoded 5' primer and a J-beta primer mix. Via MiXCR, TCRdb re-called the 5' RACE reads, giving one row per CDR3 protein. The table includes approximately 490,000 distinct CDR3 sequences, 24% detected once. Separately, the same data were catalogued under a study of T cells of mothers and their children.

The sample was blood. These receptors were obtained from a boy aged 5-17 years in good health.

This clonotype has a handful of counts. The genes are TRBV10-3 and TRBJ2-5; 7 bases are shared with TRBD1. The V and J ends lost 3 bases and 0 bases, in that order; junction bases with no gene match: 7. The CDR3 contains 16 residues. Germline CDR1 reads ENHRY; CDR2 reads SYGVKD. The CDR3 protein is CAISDPGQWYQETQYF. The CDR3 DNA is TGTGCCATCAGTGACCCGGGACAGTGGTACCAAGAGACCCAGTACTTC.

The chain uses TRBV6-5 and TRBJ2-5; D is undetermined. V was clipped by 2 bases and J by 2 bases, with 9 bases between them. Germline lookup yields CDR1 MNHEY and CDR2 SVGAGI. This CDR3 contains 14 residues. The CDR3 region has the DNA TGTGCCAGCAGTTACGAGTCCAGACAAGAGACCCAGTACTTC. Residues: CASSYESRQETQYF.

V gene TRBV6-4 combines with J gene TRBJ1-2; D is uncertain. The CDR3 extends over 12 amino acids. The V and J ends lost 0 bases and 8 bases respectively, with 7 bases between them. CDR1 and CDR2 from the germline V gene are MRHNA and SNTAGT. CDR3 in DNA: TGTGCCAGCAGTGACTCCTTGGGCGGCTACACCTTC. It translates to CASSDSLGGYTF.

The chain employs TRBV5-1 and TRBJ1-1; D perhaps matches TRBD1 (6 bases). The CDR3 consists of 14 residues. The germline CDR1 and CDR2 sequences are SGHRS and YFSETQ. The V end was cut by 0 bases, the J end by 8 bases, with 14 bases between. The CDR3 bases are TGCGCCAGCAGCTTGGTTCAGGGGACGTCCGAAGCTTTCTTT. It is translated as CASSLVQGTSEAFF.

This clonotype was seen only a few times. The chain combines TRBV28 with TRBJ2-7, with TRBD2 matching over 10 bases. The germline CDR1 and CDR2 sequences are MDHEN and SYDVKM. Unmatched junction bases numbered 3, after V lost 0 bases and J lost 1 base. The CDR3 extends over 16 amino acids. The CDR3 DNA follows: TGTGCCAGCAGTTTATGGCTAGCGGGGGCTTCCTACGAGCAGTACTTC. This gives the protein CASSLWLAGASYEQYF.

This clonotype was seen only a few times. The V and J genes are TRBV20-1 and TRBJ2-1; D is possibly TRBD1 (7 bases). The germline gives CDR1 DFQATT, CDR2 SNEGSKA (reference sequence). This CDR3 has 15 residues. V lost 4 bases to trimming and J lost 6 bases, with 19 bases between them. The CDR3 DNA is TGCAGTGCTAAAGTCAGGGAGGCAGGGGGCAATGAGCAGTTCTTC. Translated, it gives CSAKVREAGGNEQFF.

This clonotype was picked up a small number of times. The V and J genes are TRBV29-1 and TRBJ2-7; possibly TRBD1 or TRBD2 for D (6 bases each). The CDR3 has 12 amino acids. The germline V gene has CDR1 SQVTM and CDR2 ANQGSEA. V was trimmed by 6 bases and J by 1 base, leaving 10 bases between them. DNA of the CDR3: TGCAGCGTGGCGGGACAATCCTACGAGCAGTACTTC. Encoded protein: CSVAGQSYEQYF.

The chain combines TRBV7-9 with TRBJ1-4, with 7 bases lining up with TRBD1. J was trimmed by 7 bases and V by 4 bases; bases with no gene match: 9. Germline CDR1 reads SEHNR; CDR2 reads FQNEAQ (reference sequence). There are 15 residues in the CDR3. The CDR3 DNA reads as TGTGCCAGCAGCTCGCAGGACAGGTTCCGTGAAAAACTGTTTTTT. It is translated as CASSSQDRFREKLFF.

The CDR3 protein is CASKGGATVETQYF. The CDR3 DNA follows: TGCGCCAGCAAAGGCGGGGCTACGGTAGAGACCCAGTACTTC. V usage is TRBV5-1 and J usage is TRBJ2-5, with D perhaps TRBD2 (6 bases). V shed 6 bases and J shed 4 bases, with 16 bases lying between them. This CDR3 contains 14 residues. Germline V CDR1 and CDR2: SGHRS, YFSETQ. Looking up the rest from reference TRBV5-1 and TRBJ2-5 gives the full variable domain: KAGVTQTPRYLIKTRGQQVTLSCSPISGHRSVSWYQQTPGQGLQFLFEYFSETQRNKGNFPGRFSGRQFSNSRSEMNVSTLELGDSALYLCASKGGATVETQYFGPGTRLLVL.

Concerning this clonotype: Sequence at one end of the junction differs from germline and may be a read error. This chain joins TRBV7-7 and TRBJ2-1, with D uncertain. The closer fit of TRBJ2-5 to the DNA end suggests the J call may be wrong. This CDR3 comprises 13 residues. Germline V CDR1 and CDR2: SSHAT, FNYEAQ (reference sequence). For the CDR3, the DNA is TGTGCTAGCAGCTTAGGTTTTGAGGAGACCCAGTACTTC. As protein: CASSLGFEETQYF.

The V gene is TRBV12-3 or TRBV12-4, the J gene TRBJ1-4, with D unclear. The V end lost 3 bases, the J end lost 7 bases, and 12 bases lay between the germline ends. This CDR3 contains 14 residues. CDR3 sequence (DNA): TGTGCCAGCAGTTTTCTCCCAGGCGGTGAAAAACTGTTTTTT. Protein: CASSFLPGGEKLFF.

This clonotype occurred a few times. The CDR3 sequence: CASSNNDRYEQYF. The CDR3 nucleotides read TGTGCCAGCAGCAACAATGACCGCTACGAGCAGTACTTC. The chain joins TRBV13 to TRBJ2-1, with unresolved D. The J call may be mistaken, given a closer DNA end match to TRBJ2-7. The CDR3 totals 13 residues. Germline CDR1 PRHDT, CDR2 FYEKMQ (reference sequence).

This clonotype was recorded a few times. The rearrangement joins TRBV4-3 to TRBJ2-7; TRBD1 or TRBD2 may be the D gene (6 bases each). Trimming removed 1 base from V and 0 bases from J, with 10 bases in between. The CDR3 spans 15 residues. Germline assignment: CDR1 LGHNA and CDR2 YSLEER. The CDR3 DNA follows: TGCGCCAGCAGCCAAGCGGGGGCGGTCTCCTACGAGCAGTACTTC. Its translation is CASSQAGAVSYEQYF.

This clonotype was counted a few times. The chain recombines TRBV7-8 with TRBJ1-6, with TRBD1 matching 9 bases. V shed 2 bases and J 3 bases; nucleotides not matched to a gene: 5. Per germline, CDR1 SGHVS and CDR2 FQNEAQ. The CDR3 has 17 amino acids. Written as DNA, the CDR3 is TGTGCCAGCAGCTTACGGACAGGGGCAGGCTATAATTCACCCCTCCACTTT. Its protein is CASSLRTGAGYNSPLHF.

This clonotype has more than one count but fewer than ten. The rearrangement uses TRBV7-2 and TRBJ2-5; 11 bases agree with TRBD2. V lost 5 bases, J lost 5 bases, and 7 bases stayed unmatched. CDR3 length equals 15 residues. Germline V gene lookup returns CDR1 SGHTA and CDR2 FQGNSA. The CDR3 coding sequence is TGTGCCAGCAGCCAGCGACTAGCGGGAAGGGAGACCCAGTACTTC. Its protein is CASSQRLAGRETQYF. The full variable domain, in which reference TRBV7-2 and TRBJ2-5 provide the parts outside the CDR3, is GAGVSQSPSNKVTEKGKDVELRCDPISGHTALYWYRQSLGQGLEFLIYFQGNSAPDKSGLPSDRFSAERTGGSVSTLTIQRTQQEDSAVYLCASSQRLAGRETQYFGPGTRLLVL.

This CDR3 reads CASSRTGGLTEAFF. Written as DNA, the CDR3 is TGTGCCAGCAGCCGCACAGGGGGCCTCACTGAAGCTTTCTTT. The chain has TRBV27 and TRBJ1-1; 9 bases align to TRBD1. Trimming cost V 6 bases and J 4 bases; bases outside gene matches: 6. The CDR3 sequence is 14 residues long. Germline V gives CDR1 MNHEY, CDR2 SMNVEV (reference sequence).

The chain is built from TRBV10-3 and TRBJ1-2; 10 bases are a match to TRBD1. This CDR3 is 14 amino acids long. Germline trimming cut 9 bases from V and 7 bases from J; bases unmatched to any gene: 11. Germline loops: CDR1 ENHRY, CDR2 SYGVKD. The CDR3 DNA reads TGTGCCATAGGAACCGGGACAGGGGAGTTTGGCTACACCTTC. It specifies CAIGTGTGEFGYTF.

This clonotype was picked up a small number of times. CDR3 DNA: TGCAGCGTTGACAGCGGATCATACAATGAGCAGTTCTTC. Translated, it gives CSVDSGSYNEQFF. This chain joins TRBV29-1 and TRBJ2-1; maybe TRBD2 (5 bases). The germline V gene has CDR1 SQVTM and CDR2 ANQGSEA. Between the trimmed V and J ends, which lost 3 bases and 4 bases, there was a span of 10 bases. CDR3 length: 13 residues.

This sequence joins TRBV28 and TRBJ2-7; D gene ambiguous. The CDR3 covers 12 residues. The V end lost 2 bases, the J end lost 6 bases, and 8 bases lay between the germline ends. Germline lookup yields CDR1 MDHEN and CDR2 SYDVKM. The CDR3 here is CASSLGDVEQYF. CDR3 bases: TGTGCCAGCAGTTTAGGGGATGTCGAGCAGTACTTC.

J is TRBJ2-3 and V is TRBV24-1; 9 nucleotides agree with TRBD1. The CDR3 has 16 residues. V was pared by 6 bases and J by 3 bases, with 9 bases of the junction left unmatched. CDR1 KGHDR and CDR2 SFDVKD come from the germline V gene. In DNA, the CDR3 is TGTGCCACCAGTACCTCCGGGACAGGGTTTACAGATACGCAGTATTTT. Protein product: CATSTSGTGFTDTQYF.